This T cell receptor beta chain was observed in a study of T cell changes during pregnancy in multiple sclerosis. Assay used: immunoSEQ multiplex PCR; TCRdb lists only in-frame clones, some missing. The table shows 90,000 to 130,000 clones, with around 90% occurring only once. This clone was seen once. This CDR3 is 14 amino acids long. Germline V CDR1 and CDR2: SGHNT, YYREEE (reference sequence). Between the trimmed V and J ends, which lost 0 bases and 6 bases, there was a span of 13 bases. The material was peripheral blood, obtained in the third trimester of pregnancy. The sequence came from a female donor with multiple sclerosis, enrolled in a pregnancy study. The rearrangement joins TRBV5-4 to TRBJ2-7, with TRBD1 as a possible D gene (5 bases). In DNA form, the CDR3 reads TGTGCCAGCAGCTTGGGACAGTCAAATCCCGAGCAGTACTTC. This gives the protein CASSLGQSNPEQYF.